A selection of T cell receptor beta chains follows, all from one sample in a study of blood T cell repertoires in COVID-19. TCRdb's table, derived via immunoSEQ multiplex PCR, lists solely in-frame clones and lacks some. This sample has roughly 13,000 clones, with 73% found just once. The source material was peripheral blood. These TCRs come from a boy aged 2-9 years with active or convalescent COVID-19. CDR3s include the opening cysteine and the closing phenylalanine or tryptophan. The order of the fields is clone size, V gene, D gene, J gene, CDR3 DNA, CDR3 protein. A D gene is named only where the DNA matches it firmly. Clone size is stated in some rows and not others, as once, few, many or a class when expanded.

>.|TRBV27|.|TRBJ1-2
TGTGCCACCCTGAGAAAAGTGGGCTCCTATGGCTACACCTTC
CATLRKVGSYGYTF
>few|TRBV3-1/TRBV3-2|.|TRBJ1-2
TGTGCCAGCAGCCAAGGATCAGGGCAGGGGCGATATGGCTACACCTTC
CASSQGSGQGRYGYTF
>.|TRBV18|TRBD2|TRBJ2-1
TGTGCCAGCTCACCGTGGCTAGCGGGGCAAGGTAACTCCTACAATGAGCAGTTCTTC
CASSPWLAGQGNSYNEQFF
>few|TRBV7-2|.|TRBJ1-6
TGTGCCAGCAGGAAAAACCTCGGGGATTCACCCCTCCACTTT
CASRKNLGDSPLHF
>.|TRBV14|.|TRBJ2-2
TGTGCCAGCAGCCGATTTATAGGGAGTAAGCCCGGGGAGCTGTTTTTT
CASSRFIGSKPGELFF
>.|TRBV29-1|TRBD1|TRBJ1-2
TGCAGCGTTGAAGATCAGGGACAGAGTTATGGCTACACCTTC
CSVEDQGQSYGYTF
>few|TRBV6-1|TRBD1|TRBJ1-1
TGTGCCAGCAGTGACAGGGGGCCCAACACTGAAGCTTTCTTT
CASSDRGPNTEAFF
>.|TRBV28|TRBD1|TRBJ2-7
TGTGCCAGCAGTATCGGACAGGGCGCCTACGAGCAGTACTTC
CASSIGQGAYEQYF
>.|TRBV3-1/TRBV3-2|TRBD2|TRBJ2-3
TGTGCCAGCAGCCGTAGGCTAGCGGGAGGGGGAGATACGCAGTATTTT
CASSRRLAGGGDTQYF
>.|TRBV4-1|TRBD1|TRBJ2-2
TGCGCCAGCAGCCGTATCGGGACAGGGTTGACCGGGGAGCTGTTTTTT
CASSRIGTGLTGELFF
>.|TRBV3-1/TRBV3-2|TRBD1|TRBJ1-2
TGTGCCAGCAGCCAAGTCGGGACAGCCCTTAACTATGGCTACACCTTC
CASSQVGTALNYGYTF
>once|TRBV20-1|TRBD1|TRBJ1-2
TGCAGTGCTAGTTACAGGGGGCGGGACTATGGCTACACCTTC
CSASYRGRDYGYTF
>.|TRBV28|.|TRBJ2-5
TGTGCCAGCAGTTTGACAGGAATGGGGCAAGAGACCCAGTACTTC
CASSLTGMGQETQYF
>once|TRBV27|TRBD2|TRBJ2-7
TGTGCCAGCAGTGTAGCGGGAGGGCAATACGAGCAGTACTTC
CASSVAGGQYEQYF
>.|TRBV7-6|TRBD1|TRBJ2-5
TGTGCCAGCAGCGGACAGGTAGAGACCCAGTACTTC
CASSGQVETQYF
>.|TRBV28|.|TRBJ1-1
TGTGCCAGCACCATCCGTCCGGGGGGGACTTTCTTT
CASTIRPGGTFF
>.|TRBV27|TRBD1|TRBJ1-2
TGTGCCAGCAGTTCTCATTCGGGACAGTTCCGGGATGGCTACACCTTC
CASSSHSGQFRDGYTF
>.|TRBV18|.|TRBJ1-6
TGTGCCAGCTCACCCGAGAGCTCCTATAATTCACCCCTCCACTTT
CASSPESSYNSPLHF